These 26 T cell receptor beta chains share one sample of origin, sequenced in a study of T cell responses to AZD1222 COVID-19 vaccine. Sequencing was performed with immunoSEQ multiplex PCR; in TCRdb, only in-frame clones are kept and a portion is missing. The sample has around 160,000 clones, about 90% seen once. The specimen was peripheral blood, collected on day 0 of AZD1222 vaccination. The receptors shown here come from an adult in good health.

The chain recombines TRBV5-1 with TRBJ1-1; 9 bases match TRBD1. This CDR3 is 16 amino acids long. With 3 bases clipped from V and 6 bases from J, the junction kept 12 bases outside the gene matches. The germline gives CDR1 SGHRS, CDR2 YFSETQ. CDR3 loop: CASSWGTGSGAAEAFF. The CDR3 DNA is TGCGCCAGCAGCTGGGGGACAGGGTCCGGGGCTGCTGAAGCTTTCTTT.

This chain connects TRBV7-6 to TRBJ1-2; D not resolved. This CDR3 has 13 amino acids. Germline V gene lookup returns CDR1 SGHVS and CDR2 FNYEAQ. With 5 bases removed from V and 2 bases from J, the gap between germline ends came to 9 bases. CDR3 DNA sequence: TGTGCCAGCAGCCCGACTGGAAACTATGGCTACACCTTC. It translates to CASSPTGNYGYTF. Full variable domain (missing parts from reference TRBV7-6 and TRBJ1-2): GAGVSQSPRYKVTKRGQDVALRCDPISGHVSLYWYRQALGQGPEFLTYFNYEAQQDKSGLPNDRFSAERPEGSISTLTIQRTEQRDSAMYRCASSPTGNYGYTFGSGTRLTVV.

This rearrangement joins TRBV7-2 to TRBJ1-5; D might be TRBD1 (5 bases). Germline CDR1 SGHTA, CDR2 FQGNSA. This CDR3 region has 13 residues. V was clipped by 2 bases and J by 4 bases, with 6 bases between them. The CDR3 sequence: CASSLWGNQPQHF. CDR3 coding DNA: TGTGCCAGCAGCTTATGGGGGAATCAGCCCCAGCATTTT.

V usage is TRBV2 and J usage is TRBJ2-7; 7 bases agree with TRBD2. The ends lost 2 bases at V and 3 bases at J; junction bases unmatched: 7. The CDR3 has 15 amino acids. Germline values: CDR1 SNHLY, CDR2 FYNNEI. DNA for the CDR3: TGTGCCAGCAGTGAAACGGGGGGAAGGGTCTACGAGCAGTACTTC. Translated: CASSETGGRVYEQYF.

This chain uses TRBV2 with TRBJ2-7, with 12 bases lining up with TRBD1. Germline V gene sequence: CDR1 SNHLY, CDR2 FYNNEI. This CDR3 has 16 amino acids. The V and J ends lost 7 bases and 4 bases, in that order; junction bases with no gene match: 11. The CDR3 loop is CASTGGPGQGAYEQYF. The CDR3 DNA reads as TGTGCCAGCACGGGGGGCCCGGGACAGGGGGCTTACGAGCAGTACTTC.

The rearrangement joins TRBV18 to TRBJ1-2; TRBD1 might be the D (5 bases). Trimming shortened V by 3 bases and J by 4 bases, and 9 bases separated the two germline ends. This CDR3 contains 13 residues. CDR1 KGHSH and CDR2 LQKENI come from the germline V gene. The CDR3 reads CASSPGDGYGYTF. The DNA of the CDR3 is TGTGCCAGCTCACCCGGGGACGGCTATGGCTACACCTTC.

This rearrangement joins TRBV19 to TRBJ1-5, with D maybe TRBD1 (6 bases). The CDR3 is 14 amino acids. V shed 7 bases and J shed 6 bases, with 16 bases lying between them. Germline assignment: CDR1 LNHDA and CDR2 SQIVND (reference sequence). CDR3 in DNA: TGTGCCAGTACCCCGACAGGAGGTGGTCAGCCCCAGCATTTT. Its protein is CASTPTGGGQPQHF.

This chain links TRBV4-3 with TRBJ1-2, with D possibly being TRBD1 (6 bases). V lost 3 bases to trimming and J lost 12 bases, with 14 bases between them. The germline V gene has CDR1 LGHNA and CDR2 YSLEER. The CDR3 sequence is 12 residues long. CDR3 in amino acids: CASSHSQGPHTF. As DNA, the CDR3 is TGCGCCAGCAGCCACTCACAGGGACCTCACACCTTC.

V gene TRBV6-5 combines with J gene TRBJ1-2; 10 nucleotides line up with TRBD1. Germline V gives CDR1 MNHEY, CDR2 SVGAGI. With V trimmed by 11 bases and J by 7 bases, 13 bases remained unmatched. This CDR3 contains 14 residues. The CDR3 DNA reads as TGTGCCGGCAACCTACTGACAGGGGGCGTTGGCTACACCTTC. Encoded protein: CAGNLLTGGVGYTF.

The rearrangement uses TRBV29-1 and TRBJ1-5, with D uncertain. This CDR3 spans 13 amino acids. CDR1 is SQVTM and CDR2 is ANQGSEA in the germline V gene. Trimming cost V 4 bases and J 6 bases, with 13 bases left between them. CDR3 residues: CSVADGRGQPQHF. CDR3 in DNA: TGCAGCGTTGCGGACGGTAGAGGTCAGCCCCAGCATTTT.

The J gene is TRBJ1-2, the V gene TRBV5-5; tentatively, D is TRBD1 (6 bases). This CDR3 comprises 17 residues. Trimming cost V 0 bases and J 0 bases, with 15 bases left between them. Germline CDR1 SGHKS, CDR2 YYEKEE (reference sequence). CDR3 DNA sequence: TGTGCCAGCAGCTTGGGCCAGGGGACAACCACTAACTATGGCTACACCTTC. The encoded protein is CASSLGQGTTTNYGYTF.

The rearrangement uses TRBV18 and TRBJ2-1; 9 nucleotides line up with TRBD2. Germline CDR1 KGHSH, CDR2 LQKENI. This CDR3 spans 16 amino acids. With V trimmed by 4 bases and J by 6 bases, 10 bases remained unmatched. The CDR3 sequence is CASSLDWSGGLNEQFF. In nucleotides, the CDR3 is TGTGCCAGCTCACTCGATTGGAGCGGGGGGCTCAATGAGCAGTTCTTC.

This chain connects TRBV7-2 to TRBJ2-3, with D perhaps matching TRBD1 or TRBD2 (5 bases each). The CDR3 covers 15 residues. From germline, CDR1 is SGHTA and CDR2 FQGNSA. The germline V and J ends were trimmed by 0 bases and 6 bases, with 13 bases remaining between them. CDR3 coding DNA: TGTGCCAGCAGCTTAGCGACCGGGGCGAGGGATACGCAGTATTTT. Its translation is CASSLATGARDTQYF.

The chain couples TRBV11-2 to TRBJ1-2; 9 bases line up with TRBD1. V shed 4 bases, J shed 4 bases, and the junction held 7 bases outside the gene matches. Germline V gives CDR1 SGHAT, CDR2 FQNNGV. CDR3 size: 15 residues. This chain's CDR3 is CASSSLQGAGYGYTF. In DNA form, the CDR3 reads TGTGCCAGCAGCTCGCTACAGGGGGCTGGCTATGGCTACACCTTC.

The chain couples TRBV18 to TRBJ2-5; 11 bases line up with TRBD2. Germline loops: CDR1 KGHSH, CDR2 LQKENI. With 2 bases clipped from V and 6 bases from J, the junction kept 11 bases outside the gene matches. The CDR3 runs to 17 residues. CDR3 coding DNA: TGTGCCAGCTCACCAATTGAACTAGCGGGAGATCAAAAGACCCAGTACTTC. It specifies CASSPIELAGDQKTQYF.

This clone was seen a single time. The CDR3 protein is CATSREDTTYNSPLHF. The CDR3 DNA sequence: TGTGCCACCAGCAGGGAAGACACCACCTATAATTCACCCCTCCACTTT. This sequence joins TRBV15 and TRBJ1-6; no firm D call. The CDR3 runs 16 residues. Trimming stripped 3 bases from V and 2 bases from J, with 11 bases between. Germline CDR1 and CDR2: LNHNV and YYDKDF (reference sequence).

The rearrangement uses TRBV10-2 and TRBJ1-2; 10 bases are a match to TRBD1. The CDR3 totals 16 residues. CDR1 is WSHSY and CDR2 is SAAADI in the germline V gene. V shed 1 base, J shed 8 bases, and the junction held 10 bases outside the gene matches. The CDR3 region has the DNA TGCGCCAGCAGTGAGTTTCGGACAGGGGGACGTTCCGGCTACACCTTC. Amino acid sequence: CASSEFRTGGRSGYTF.

The chain carries TRBV7-2 and TRBJ1-5; 11 nucleotides agree with TRBD1. The J segment lost 4 bases and the V segment lost 1 base, leaving 3 bases of the junction unmatched. Germline V gene data show CDR1 as SGHTA and CDR2 as FQGNSA. CDR3 size: 16 residues. CDR3 protein: CASSLVGQGGNQPQHF. In DNA form, the CDR3 reads TGTGCCAGCAGCTTAGTGGGACAGGGGGGGAATCAGCCCCAGCATTTT.

The rearrangement links TRBV19 to TRBJ1-5; D unclear. The CDR3 length is 13 residues. CDR1 and CDR2 (germline): LNHDA, SQIVND (reference sequence). V lost 6 bases, J lost 5 bases, and 11 bases lay in between. The CDR3 loop reads CASRRFRDQPQHF. As DNA, the CDR3 is TGTGCCAGTAGGAGGTTCAGAGATCAGCCCCAGCATTTT.

The CDR3 DNA reads as TGTGCCAGCAGCTACTGGACAGGGGGTAATGAAAAACTGTTTTTT. As protein: CASSYWTGGNEKLFF. V gene TRBV7-8 combines with J gene TRBJ1-4, with 10 bases lining up with TRBD1. The CDR3 totals 15 residues. Germline V CDR1 and CDR2: SGHVS, FQNEAQ. The J segment lost 4 bases and the V segment lost 4 bases, leaving 3 bases of the junction unmatched.

The J gene is TRBJ2-2, the V gene TRBV7-6; D is tentatively TRBD1 or TRBD2 (5 bases each). CDR3 length: 16 residues. Per the germline V gene, CDR1 is SGHVS and CDR2 is FNYEAQ. The V end lost 5 bases, the J end lost 6 bases, and 19 bases lay between the germline ends. The CDR3 bases are TGTGCCAGCAGCCCGGGGCAGGAGTCGCGGGCCGGGGAGCTGTTTTTT. Its protein is CASSPGQESRAGELFF.

This sequence joins TRBV23-1 and TRBJ1-2; D is ambiguous. TRBV23-1 is an ORF for which the function is uncertain. Trimming stripped 6 bases from V and 8 bases from J, with 10 bases between. The CDR3 loop spans 11 amino acids. The CDR3 protein is CASRCLGGYTF. The CDR3 DNA sequence: TGCGCCAGCAGGTGCCTTGGGGGCTACACCTTC.

This chain joins TRBV5-6 and TRBJ2-3; D call uncertain. V was shortened by 4 bases and J by 0 bases, with 9 bases between the two germline ends. CDR1 is SGHDT, CDR2 YYEEEE, per germline. This CDR3 contains 14 residues. Here the CDR3 DNA reads TGTGCCAGCAGCCCCTTGCAGAGCACAGATACGCAGTATTTT. It codes for CASSPLQSTDTQYF.

J is TRBJ1-2 and V is TRBV19; D might be TRBD1 (5 bases). From germline, CDR1 is LNHDA and CDR2 SQIVND (reference sequence). This CDR3 has 15 amino acids. Trimming took off 7 bases at V and 1 base at J, with 16 bases between the two ends. DNA of the CDR3: TGTGCCAGTACCGACAGAGGCATGATTAACTATGGCTACACCTTC. It yields the protein CASTDRGMINYGYTF.

The chain is built from TRBV15 and TRBJ2-7, with 7 bases that match TRBD2. Trimming removed 1 base from V and 2 bases from J; junction bases left unmatched: 14. The CDR3 covers 18 residues. The germline V gene has CDR1 LNHNV and CDR2 YYDKDF (reference sequence). CDR3 sequence: CATSRGASGGALAYEQYF. The CDR3, as DNA: TGTGCCACCAGCAGAGGTGCCTCGGGGGGAGCCCTGGCCTACGAGCAGTACTTC.

V usage is TRBV7-2 and J usage is TRBJ2-3; 7 bases align to TRBD2. Per germline, CDR1 SGHTA and CDR2 FQGNSA. This CDR3 contains 15 residues. V lost 8 bases to trimming and J lost 4 bases; unmatched junction nucleotides: 12. For the CDR3, the DNA is TGTGCCAGCCATTTCTTGGGGGGGGTTGCAGATACGCAGTATTTT. Its protein product is CASHFLGGVADTQYF.